One TCR beta chain is described in this entry. As the CDR3 is not closed by the conserved phenylalanine or tryptophan, this likely results from a read error. The authors made TCR beta cDNA from around 500 ng total RNA with a constant-region primer. Three nested multiplex PCR rounds, a slightly modified ARM-PCR, produced the libraries for TCR beta. The opening two PCR rounds, approximately 10 cycles each, paired TRBV1-TRBV30 forward primers with a C-beta reverse primer. TCRdb ran MiXCR on the multiplex PCR reads and lists one entry per CDR3 protein. The sample comprises fewer than 250,000 distinct CDR3 sequences, roughly 61% of which are singletons, and approximately 6.5% rests with the top ten. Germline-derived CDR1 and CDR2 are SGHDT and YYEEEE. V lost 2 bases to trimming and J lost 1 base, with 10 bases between them. CDR3 length equals 15 residues. The sample belongs to a study of tumor-infiltrating lymphocytes in primary liver carcinoma. Study overall: Spanning 30 to 69 years of age, the patients were men and women. Stage T1-T3 N0M0 and a size of 4.2 to 10 cm characterized the tumors.

They got blood RNA out of unsorted whole blood and also pulled out germline DNA. Material: peripheral blood. This sequence originates from a woman aged 55-70 years with primary liver carcinoma and hepatitis B virus infection. The chain uses TRBV5-6 and TRBJ2-1; D might be TRBD2 (5 bases). This CDR3 reads CASSFLTSSYNEQFL. CDR3 bases: TGTGCCAGCAGCTTCCTTACTAGTTCCTACAATGAGCAGTTCCTC.